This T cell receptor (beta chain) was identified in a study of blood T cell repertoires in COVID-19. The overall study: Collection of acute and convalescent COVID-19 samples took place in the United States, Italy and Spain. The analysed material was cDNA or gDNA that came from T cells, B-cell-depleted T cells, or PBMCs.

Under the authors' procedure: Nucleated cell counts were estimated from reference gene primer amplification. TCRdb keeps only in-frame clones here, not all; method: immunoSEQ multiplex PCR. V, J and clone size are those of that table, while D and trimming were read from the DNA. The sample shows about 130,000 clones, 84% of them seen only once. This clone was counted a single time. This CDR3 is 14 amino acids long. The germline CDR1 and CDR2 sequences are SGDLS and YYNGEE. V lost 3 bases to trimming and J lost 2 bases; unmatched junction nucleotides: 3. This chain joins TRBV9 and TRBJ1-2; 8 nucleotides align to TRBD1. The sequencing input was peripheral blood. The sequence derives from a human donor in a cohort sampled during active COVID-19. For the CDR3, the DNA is TGTGCCAGCAGCGCCTGGACAGGGAACTATGGCTACACCTTC. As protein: CASSAWTGNYGYTF.